The 14 T cell receptor beta chains listed next were all sequenced from one sample in a study of blood T cell repertoires in COVID-19. The data were produced by immunoSEQ multiplex PCR, yet TCRdb's version contains in-frame clones alone and is incomplete. The top ten clones hold 10% of a sample with about 260,000 clones, about 87% of them seen once. Material: peripheral blood. These receptors were collected from a woman aged 65 to 85 with COVID-19, enrolled during active disease.

The rearrangement links TRBV6-2 or TRBV6-3 to TRBJ2-5; 10 bases fit TRBD2. Looked up from germline, CDR1 is MNHEY and CDR2 is SVGEGT. CDR3 length: 15 amino acids. After removal of 6 bases from V and 1 base from J, the junction contained 5 bases not matched to a gene. The CDR3 sequence is CASSASGSSQETQYF. The CDR3 DNA follows: TGTGCCAGCAGCGCTAGCGGGAGTTCCCAAGAGACCCAGTACTTC.

The rearrangement uses TRBV3-1 (or the pseudogene TRBV3-2) and TRBJ2-1; the match to TRBD2 covers 8 bases. The CDR3 loop spans 15 amino acids. Germline V gives CDR1 LGHDT, CDR2 YNNKEL (reference sequence). The trim removed 7 bases at V and 3 bases at J, leaving 8 bases unmatched. The DNA for the CDR3 is TGTGCCAGCACCCGAACTAGCGGAGTCTACAATGAGCAGTTCTTC. It is translated as CASTRTSGVYNEQFF.

The chain has TRBV20-1 and TRBJ2-7, with D possibly matching TRBD2 (5 bases). V was clipped by 6 bases and J by 10 bases, with 13 bases between them. The CDR3 has 10 amino acids. CDR1 is DFQATT and CDR2 is SNEGSKA in the germline V gene (reference sequence). The CDR3 sequence is CSAGKLEQYF. The CDR3 DNA is TGCAGTGCAGGAAAACTAGAACAGTACTTC.

The chain is built from TRBV5-4 and TRBJ2-7; no firm D call. CDR3 length equals 13 residues. Trimming took off 4 bases at V and 1 base at J, with 9 bases between the two ends. Per the germline V gene, CDR1 is SGHNT and CDR2 is YYREEE (reference sequence). CDR3 in DNA: TGTGCCAGCAGCCCGACACCATCCTACGAGCAGTACTTC. Translated, it gives CASSPTPSYEQYF.

The chain carries TRBV11-2 and TRBJ2-2; possibly TRBD1 for D (5 bases). Germline lookup yields CDR1 SGHAT and CDR2 FQNNGV. This CDR3 has 15 residues. V was pared by 2 bases and J by 1 base, with 8 bases between. The CDR3 DNA reads TGTGCCAGCAGCTTAACAGGACAGAACACCGGGGAGCTGTTTTTT. It yields the protein CASSLTGQNTGELFF. The whole variable domain, remainder taken from reference TRBV11-2 and TRBJ2-2, is EAGVAQSPRYKIIEKRQSVAFWCNPISGHATLYWYQQILGQGPKLLIQFQNNGVVDDSQLPKDRFSAERLKGVDSTLKIQPAKLEDSAVYLCASSLTGQNTGELFFGEGSRLTVL.

This chain links TRBV2 with TRBJ1-6; 8 bases agree with TRBD1. The CDR3 covers 14 residues. V lost 7 bases and J lost 7; bases outside the gene matches: 6. Germline V gene sequence: CDR1 SNHLY, CDR2 FYNNEI. The CDR3 spells CASTIQGGNSPLHF. In DNA, the CDR3 is TGTGCCAGCACCATACAGGGGGGGAATTCACCCCTCCACTTT.

The chain links TRBV2 to TRBJ1-1; a weak D match, TRBD1 (5 bases). V gave up 4 bases and J gave up 2 bases, with 8 bases separating them. CDR1 and CDR2 (germline): SNHLY, FYNNEI. This CDR3 contains 13 residues. CDR3: CASSADTNTEAFF. The CDR3 DNA follows: TGTGCCAGCAGTGCGGACACAAACACTGAAGCTTTCTTT.

The CDR3 coding sequence is TGTGCCAGCAGTTATGGGGACAGGGTAATAAATGAAAAACTGTTTTTT. Its translation: CASSYGDRVINEKLFF. V is TRBV6-6 and J is TRBJ1-4; the match to TRBD1 covers 9 bases. V lost 3 bases to trimming and J lost 5 bases; unmatched junction nucleotides: 7. The CDR3 consists of 16 residues. CDR1 MNHNY and CDR2 SVGAGI come from the germline V gene (reference sequence).

CDR3 nucleotide sequence: TGTGCCAGCAGCTTAGAGGTGAGGACTGAAGCTTTCTTT. Translated: CASSLEVRTEAFF. The J gene is TRBJ1-1, the V gene TRBV7-2, with D unclear. The CDR3 sequence is 13 residues long. Germline-derived CDR1 and CDR2 are SGHTA and FQGNSA. The germline V and J ends were trimmed by 1 base and 5 bases, with 8 bases remaining between them. Based on the CDR3 plus reference TRBV7-2 and TRBJ1-1, the full variable domain is GAGVSQSPSNKVTEKGKDVELRCDPISGHTALYWYRQSLGQGLEFLIYFQGNSAPDKSGLPSDRFSAERTGGSVSTLTIQRTQQEDSAVYLCASSLEVRTEAFFGQGTRLTVV.

The gene calls are TRBV7-2 and TRBJ2-1, with 9 bases lining up with TRBD1. Germline V CDR1 and CDR2: SGHTA, FQGNSA. Trimming cost V 5 bases and J 13 bases; bases outside gene matches: 9. The CDR3 has 13 residues. CDR3 in DNA: TGTGCCAGCAGCACGAATTGGGACAGGGCTCAGTTCTTC. Protein: CASSTNWDRAQFF.

J is TRBJ2-5 and V is TRBV18; D perhaps matches TRBD1 (6 bases). The ends were cut back, 0 bases at V and 6 bases at J, with 17 bases in the middle. The V gene's germline CDR1 is KGHSH and CDR2 LQKENI. The CDR3 contains 16 residues. The DNA for the CDR3 is TGTGCCAGCTCACCACCGCCAGGGCAGGGACAACAGACCCAGTACTTC. This sequence encodes CASSPPPGQGQQTQYF.

J is TRBJ1-2 and V is TRBV5-1, with 9 bases aligning to TRBD1. From germline, CDR1 is SGHRS and CDR2 YFSETQ. With 0 bases clipped from V and 4 bases from J, the junction kept 4 bases outside the gene matches. The CDR3 spans 15 residues. CDR3 nucleotides: TGCGCCAGCAGCTTGGCCACGGGACAGGGCTATGGCTACACCTTC. This codes for CASSLATGQGYGYTF.

This clone appeared a single time. The chain combines TRBV18 with TRBJ1-5; TRBD1 might be the D (6 bases). This CDR3 region has 17 residues. Germline V lookup: CDR1 KGHSH, CDR2 LQKENI. The V and J ends lost 1 base and 2 bases respectively, with 15 bases between them. In DNA form, the CDR3 reads TGTGCCAGCTCACCACTGGGGGGGGCTGCTGGCAATCAGCCCCAGCATTTT. Residues: CASSPLGGAAGNQPQHF.

The rearrangement uses TRBV30 and TRBJ2-7; TRBD1 is a possible D gene (6 bases). The V gene's germline CDR1 is GTSNPN and CDR2 SVGIG (reference sequence). V was shortened by 3 bases and J by 6 bases, with 9 bases between the two germline ends. The CDR3 is 11 residues long. CDR3 sequence reads: CAWRGGSEQYF. For the CDR3, the DNA is TGTGCCTGGAGAGGGGGATCCGAGCAGTACTTC. Based on the CDR3 plus reference TRBV30 and TRBJ2-7, the full variable domain is SQTIHQWPATLVQPVGSPLSLECTVEGTSNPNLYWYRQAAGRGLQLLFYSVGIGQISSEVPQNLSASRPQDRQFILSSKKLLLSDSGFYLCAWRGGSEQYFGPGTRLTVT.